This is a list of T cell receptor beta chains from one sample in a study of CD8 T cells in ankylosing spondylitis. One entry per CDR3 protein results from TCRdb running MiXCR on the 5' RACE reads. The sample lists 100,000 to 150,000 distinct CDR3 sequences; 9.3% were seen once. Sequencing used blood, either unsorted or a sorted T cell fraction (not recorded which). The source of these receptors is a male donor with ankylosing spondylitis or in good health (not recorded which). Both conserved end residues are part of each CDR3. Fields, in order: CDR3 protein, CDR3 DNA, clone size, D gene, V gene, J gene. The D gene is left open where the match is weak. Expanded clones are given a class, and other clones once, few, many or no size at all.

CASSGRPYNSPLHF	TGTGCCAGCAGTGGAAGGCCCTATAATTCACCCCTCCACTTT	-	-	TRBV6-1	TRBJ1-6
CASSPVGTNNSPLHF	TGTGCCAGCAGCCCAGTTGGAACCAATAATTCACCCCTCCACTTT	-	-	TRBV4-2	TRBJ1-6
CASSKPGQDFYEQYF	TGTGCCAGCAGCAAACCGGGACAGGATTTTTACGAGCAGTACTTC	few	TRBD1	TRBV11-2	TRBJ2-7
CASSLGRASYEQYF	TGTGCCAGCAGCCTAGGGAGGGCCTCCTACGAGCAGTACTTC	many	TRBD2	TRBV3-1	TRBJ2-7
CASSLPGQGSPLHF	TGTGCCAGCAGCTTACCGGGACAGGGATCACCCCTCCACTTT	few	TRBD1	TRBV7-9	TRBJ1-6
CASSPLGGDTDTQYF	TGTGCCAGCAGTCCCCTCGGAGGTGACACAGATACGCAGTATTTT	many	-	TRBV12-3/TRBV12-4	TRBJ2-3
CSARANGVSYEQYF	TGCAGTGCTAGAGCCAACGGGGTATCCTACGAGCAGTACTTC	many	-	TRBV20-1	TRBJ2-7
CASSLRDRVPKGSYEQYF	TGTGCCAGCAGTTTACGGGACAGGGTCCCAAAGGGCTCCTACGAGCAGTACTTC	few	TRBD1	TRBV12-3/TRBV12-4	TRBJ2-7
CASSLGPEFYEQYF	TGCGCCAGCAGCTTGGGGCCAGAATTCTACGAGCAGTACTTC	many	-	TRBV5-1	TRBJ2-7
CASSLYLGGSPESYNEQFF	TGTGCCAGCAGTTTATATTTGGGCGGGAGTCCGGAGTCCTACAATGAGCAGTTCTTC	-	TRBD2	TRBV12-3/TRBV12-4	TRBJ2-1
CASRSVGTGSSYEQYF	TGTGCCAGCAGGTCAGTGGGAACAGGGAGCTCCTACGAGCAGTACTTC	few	-	TRBV6-2/TRBV6-3	TRBJ2-7
CSVGGGGPYEQYF	TGCAGCGTTGGAGGCGGGGGCCCCTACGAGCAGTACTTC	many	-	TRBV29-1	TRBJ2-7
CASREGVSYEQYF	TGTGCCAGCAGGGAGGGTGTTTCCTACGAGCAGTACTTC	-	-	TRBV6-1	TRBJ2-7
CATRAKQGHMSEKLFF	TGTGCCACCAGGGCAAAACAGGGGCATATGAGTGAAAAACTGTTTTTT	many	TRBD1	TRBV6-1	TRBJ1-4
CSVAWAGNTIYF	TGCAGCGTGGCGTGGGCCGGAAACACCATATATTTT	many	-	TRBV29-1	TRBJ1-3
CSAPRAVSTQYF	TGCAGTGCCCCCCGGGCAGTGAGTACGCAGTATTTT	many	-	TRBV20-1	TRBJ2-3
CASSSTTGLTSGSLQETQYF	TGCGCCAGCAGCTCCACAACCGGGCTGACTAGCGGGAGTTTGCAAGAGACCCAGTACTTC	many	TRBD2	TRBV5-1	TRBJ2-5
CASSFGQGTYNEQFF	TGCGCCAGCAGCTTCGGACAGGGCACCTACAATGAGCAGTTCTTC	-	TRBD1	TRBV5-1	TRBJ2-1
CASSYTGPDTQYF	TGTGCCAGCAGCTACACCGGCCCAGATACGCAGTATTTT	many	-	TRBV7-3	TRBJ2-3
CATSRRGRSSDTQYF	TGTGCCACCAGCAGACGCGGGAGGAGTTCAGATACGCAGTATTTT	many	TRBD2	TRBV15	TRBJ2-3
CSVASGRDAQYF	TGCAGCGTTGCCAGCGGGAGGGACGCGCAGTATTTT	many	TRBD2	TRBV29-1	TRBJ2-3
CASSQIIAGMSEKLFF	TGCGCCAGCAGCCAAATCATTGCGGGTATGAGTGAAAAACTGTTTTTT	many	-	TRBV4-1	TRBJ1-4
CASTDRLYNEQFF	TGTGCCAGCACTGACCGGCTTTACAATGAGCAGTTCTTC	-	-	TRBV6-2/TRBV6-3	TRBJ2-1
CASTLQGRATEAFF	TGTGCCAGTACACTACAGGGGAGGGCCACTGAAGCTTTCTTT	-	TRBD1	TRBV19	TRBJ1-1
CSTGQGADTQYF	TGCAGCACAGGACAGGGAGCAGATACGCAGTATTTT	many	TRBD1	TRBV29-1	TRBJ2-3
CASSTDSYQPQHF	TGTGCCAGCAGTACCGACAGTTATCAGCCCCAGCATTTT	-	-	TRBV2	TRBJ1-5
CASSLYTSGVIEQYF	TGTGCCAGCAGCTTATATACTAGCGGGGTGATCGAGCAGTACTTC	-	TRBD2	TRBV5-5	TRBJ2-7
CSVRDARSSGTDTQYF	TGCAGCGTTAGGGACGCGCGGTCTAGCGGCACAGATACGCAGTATTTT	many	-	TRBV29-1	TRBJ2-3
CSVGPFSGRPNEQFF	TGCAGCGTTGGCCCGTTTAGCGGGAGGCCCAATGAGCAGTTCTTC	many	TRBD2	TRBV29-1	TRBJ2-1
CASSSGLDRDNEQFF	TGTGCCAGCAGCTCGGGACTAGACCGCGACAATGAGCAGTTCTTC	many	TRBD2	TRBV7-2	TRBJ2-1
CASSLPLLGASTDTQYF	TGCGCCAGCAGCTTGCCCCTCCTTGGGGCTAGCACAGATACGCAGTATTTT	many	-	TRBV5-1	TRBJ2-3
CASWWGNTQYF	TGTGCCAGCTGGTGGGGTAATACGCAGTATTTT	many	-	TRBV12-3/TRBV12-4	TRBJ2-3
CASSIQQGANEKLFF	TGTGCCAGCAGCATCCAACAGGGGGCAAATGAAAAACTGTTTTTT	many	TRBD1	TRBV7-2	TRBJ1-4
CSARDGLAGGIKQYF	TGCAGTGCTAGAGACGGACTAGCGGGAGGGATCAAGCAGTACTTC	-	TRBD2	TRBV20-1	TRBJ2-7
CASSLGYPDFGTQYF	TGTGCCAGCAGCTTAGGATACCCGGATTTCGGGACCCAGTACTTC	few	-	TRBV7-2	TRBJ2-5
CASGRENTGELFF	TGCGCCAGCGGCCGGGAGAACACCGGGGAGCTGTTTTTT	-	-	TRBV5-1	TRBJ2-2
CASSYSRDTSLRETQYF	TGTGCCAGCAGTTACTCCCGGGACACCTCCTTGAGGGAGACCCAGTACTTC	-	-	TRBV6-5	TRBJ2-5
CATSAMTDRTDTQYF	TGTGCCACCAGTGCCATGACAGATCGCACAGATACGCAGTATTTT	many	-	TRBV24-1	TRBJ2-3
CASSLSSYNEQFF	TGTGCCAGCAGCTTGAGCTCCTACAATGAGCAGTTCTTC	many	-	TRBV7-8	TRBJ2-1